The 6 T cell receptor beta chains presented below share a single source sample, sequenced in a study of blood T cell repertoires in COVID-19. The method was immunoSEQ multiplex PCR; TCRdb's version includes in-frame clones alone and lacks a portion of them. The sample yields about 190,000 clones, 70% to 90% seen once. Sequenced sample: peripheral blood. The origin of the receptors is a woman over 75 with acute or convalescent COVID-19.

This chain links TRBV28 with TRBJ2-7, with a possible D match to TRBD2 (5 bases). Germline V gene data show CDR1 as MDHEN and CDR2 as SYDVKM. The CDR3 runs to 14 residues. The V end lost 7 bases, the J end lost 2 bases, and 15 bases lay between the germline ends. This CDR3 reads CASNIIAITYEQYF. The CDR3 DNA is TGTGCCAGCAATATAATAGCGATAACCTACGAGCAGTACTTC.

The chain employs TRBV2 and TRBJ1-2; 11 bases align to TRBD1. From germline, CDR1 is SNHLY and CDR2 FYNNEI. V shed 7 bases, J shed 1 base, and the junction held 8 bases outside the gene matches. The CDR3 runs 16 residues. DNA of the CDR3: TGTGCCAGCATTCGGACAGGGGGCACCTATAACTATGGCTACACCTTC. It translates to CASIRTGGTYNYGYTF.

V is TRBV7-8 and J is TRBJ1-1; D not certain. Trimming pared 8 bases from V and 4 bases from J, leaving 17 bases between. The CDR3 runs to 14 residues. The V gene's germline CDR1 is SGHVS and CDR2 FQNEAQ. The CDR3 nucleotides read TGTGCCAGCCGTAGTAACACGGGAGGCACTGAAGCTTTCTTT. Its protein is CASRSNTGGTEAFF.

This chain joins TRBV5-1 and TRBJ2-6; D remains ambiguous. The germline gives CDR1 SGHRS, CDR2 YFSETQ. The CDR3 length is 16 residues. V gave up 7 bases and J gave up 1 base, with 15 bases separating them. CDR3 region: CASDEDPGSGANVLTF. CDR3 DNA sequence: TGCGCCAGCGATGAAGACCCCGGGTCTGGGGCCAACGTCCTGACTTTC.

The chain joins TRBV12-3 or TRBV12-4 to TRBJ1-2; the D is unclear. V was pared by 4 bases and J by 7 bases, with 7 bases between. This CDR3 has 11 residues. This CDR3 reads CASSSSRGYTF. The CDR3, as DNA: TGTGCCAGCAGTTCCTCCCGTGGCTACACCTTC.

The V and J genes are TRBV9 and TRBJ2-7; 8 bases fit TRBD1. CDR1 is SGDLS and CDR2 is YYNGEE in the germline V gene. V shed 0 bases, J shed 3 bases, and the junction held 5 bases outside the gene matches. The CDR3 consists of 15 residues. The CDR3 spells CASSVGPGQDYEQYF. The CDR3 DNA reads TGTGCCAGCAGCGTAGGCCCGGGACAGGACTACGAGCAGTACTTC.